This T cell receptor (beta chain) was sequenced in a study of T cell responses to AZD1222 COVID-19 vaccine. Study-level information: It was second doses at about 4 or about 12 weeks that were pooled.

A remark on this clone: Its specificity is unknown.

The assay was immunoSEQ multiplex PCR, and TCRdb's table has in-frame clones only and misses some. Among 110,000 to 150,000 clones listed, 93% were seen once. General study findings and limits: The donors showed a predominance of white British ancestry and of females, with possible underestimation of clonal diversity. Vaccine-related CD4 TCRs covered spike, predominating at 160-218 and 743-854.

The CDR3 consists of 12 residues. V was shortened by 4 bases and J by 5 bases, with 6 bases between the two germline ends. Germline-derived CDR1 and CDR2 are SEHNR and FQNEAQ (reference sequence). The sequence derives from an adult in good health. This specimen consisted of peripheral blood, obtained on day 0 of AZD1222 vaccination. This chain joins TRBV7-9 and TRBJ2-1; the D gene is possibly TRBD1 (6 bases). CDR3 loop: CASSYRDNEQFF. The CDR3 DNA sequence: TGTGCCAGCAGCTACAGGGACAATGAGCAGTTCTTC.